The 8 T cell receptor beta chains given below trace back to one sample, sequenced in a study of cytomegalovirus exposure and HLA in healthy donors. PCR employed 60 Vbeta and 13 Jbeta primers. Produced via immunoSEQ multiplex PCR; TCRdb's table is partial and in-frame only. The sample consists of around 150,000 clones, approximately 86% of them appearing once. Sequencing was carried out using PBMCs. These receptors were taken from a woman under 30 in good health and CMV-seronegative.

The chain links TRBV5-1 to TRBJ1-3; possibly TRBD1 for D (5 bases). Per germline, CDR1 SGHRS and CDR2 YFSETQ. V shed 3 bases and J shed 3 bases, with 13 bases lying between them. The CDR3 totals 15 residues. Written as DNA, the CDR3 is TGCGCCAGCAGCTCGAGCGGGGCGAATGGAAACACCATATATTTT. Translated: CASSSSGANGNTIYF.

The chain couples TRBV7-6 to TRBJ2-5, with 7 bases fitting TRBD2. Unmatched junction bases numbered 4, after V lost 1 base and J lost 5 bases. Germline loops: CDR1 SGHVS, CDR2 FNYEAQ. The CDR3 extends over 14 amino acids. The CDR3 nucleotides are TGTGCCAGCAGCTTAGGAGCGGGGTTGGAGACCCAGTACTTC. It yields the protein CASSLGAGLETQYF.

The chain has TRBV19 and TRBJ2-2; D remains ambiguous. The V end lost 2 bases, the J end lost 6 bases, and 13 bases lay between the germline ends. The CDR3 contains 15 residues. CDR1 and CDR2 from the germline V gene are LNHDA and SQIVND (reference sequence). CDR3 in DNA: TGTGCCAGTAGTATAACGGGTTCTGCGGCCGGGGAGCTGTTTTTT. This encodes CASSITGSAAGELFF.

This clone has only one observation. V and J are TRBV21-1 and TRBJ1-5. TRBV21-1 is an annotated pseudogene. This CDR3 contains 11 residues. The CDR3 DNA reads as TGTGCCAGCAGTTTGAGGCAGCCCCAGCATTTT. Protein sequence: CASSLRQPQHF.

This sequence joins TRBV10-1 and TRBJ1-1; TRBD1 matches 8 bases. The V and J ends lost 9 bases and 7 bases, in that order; junction bases with no gene match: 10. From germline, CDR1 is WNHNN and CDR2 SYGVQD (reference sequence). The length of the CDR3 is 13 residues. CDR3 nucleotides: TGCGCCAGACCTACGACAGGGGTTGGTGAAGCTTTCTTT. It translates to CARPTTGVGEAFF.

The V and J genes are TRBV5-1 and TRBJ2-1; D is perhaps TRBD1 (6 bases). CDR3 size: 15 residues. The germline CDR1 and CDR2 sequences are SGHRS and YFSETQ. V was cut by 0 bases and J by 7 bases, with 14 bases left in between. The CDR3 loop reads CASSLVDPRGNEQFF. The CDR3 DNA reads as TGCGCCAGCAGCTTGGTGGATCCAAGGGGGAATGAGCAGTTCTTC.

The genes are TRBV5-1 and TRBJ2-3, with D perhaps matching TRBD1 (5 bases). The CDR3 runs to 17 residues. Germline V gene data show CDR1 as SGHRS and CDR2 as YFSETQ. Trimming took off 3 bases at V and 3 bases at J, with 20 bases between the two ends. The CDR3 reads CASSSGSGSGLTDTQYF. As DNA, the CDR3 is TGCGCCAGCAGCTCAGGCTCAGGGTCGGGTCTTACAGATACGCAGTATTTT.

The CDR3 region is CAWSVEAGNQPQHF. The CDR3 region has the DNA TGTGCCTGGAGTGTAGAGGCAGGGAACCAGCCCCAGCATTTT. The chain has TRBV30 and TRBJ1-5; D might be TRBD1 (5 bases). CDR1 GTSNPN and CDR2 SVGIG come from the germline V gene (reference sequence). Trimming cost V 0 bases and J 7 bases, with 13 bases left between them. The CDR3 totals 14 residues.